The 28 T cell receptor beta chains listed next were all sequenced from one sample in a study of blood T cells in healthy people across ages. A J-beta primer mix and a sample-barcoded 5' primer were used in a second PCR of roughly 7 to 12 cycles. TCRdb called the 5' RACE reads again in MiXCR, with one record for every CDR3 protein. The sample lists 1.5 million to 2 million distinct CDR3 sequences, about 31% occurring once. The material sequenced was blood. These TCRs come from a woman aged 25 to 45 in good health.

The rearrangement links TRBV12-3 or TRBV12-4 to TRBJ2-1, with 14 positions matching TRBD2. Germline trimming cut 5 bases from V and 10 bases from J; bases unmatched to any gene: 7. The length of the CDR3 is 15 residues. The CDR3 protein is CASSPRTSGGREQFF. CDR3 DNA sequence: TGTGCCAGCAGTCCCCGGACTAGCGGGGGGCGGGAGCAGTTCTTC.

This clonotype was detected only a few times. V gene TRBV4-1 combines with J gene TRBJ2-3; D is unresolved. V was pared by 0 bases and J by 3 bases, with 16 bases between. Germline lookup yields CDR1 MGHRA and CDR2 YSYEKL. This CDR3 contains 17 residues. DNA of the CDR3: TGCGCCAGCAGCCAAGATGGGAACTTGCCCACAACAGATACGCAGTATTTT. It is translated as CASSQDGNLPTTDTQYF.

The V call is TRBV3-1, the J call TRBJ2-5; the D is unclear. The V gene lost 2 bases and the J gene lost 5 bases, with 6 bases spanning the gap. Germline V gives CDR1 LGHDT, CDR2 YNNKEL (reference sequence). This CDR3 contains 12 residues. CDR3 bases: TGTGCCAGCAGCCAAATGGCCGAGACCCAGTACTTC. Protein sequence: CASSQMAETQYF.

V and J are TRBV10-3 and TRBJ2-3; D uncertain. CDR1 ENHRY and CDR2 SYGVKD come from the germline V gene. The CDR3 length is 13 residues. V was cut by 3 bases and J by 6 bases, with 10 bases left in between. The CDR3 region has the DNA TGTGCCATCAGTGAATCCCCAGTCGATACGCAGTATTTT. Its translation: CAISESPVDTQYF.

The chain has TRBV28 and TRBJ2-7, with 15 bases identical to TRBD2. J gave up 6 bases and V 10 bases, and 7 bases lay outside the gene matches. CDR1 and CDR2 (germline): MDHEN, SYDVKM. The CDR3 extends over 14 amino acids. The CDR3 region is CATLRGLAGGEQYF. For the CDR3, the DNA is TGTGCCACCCTAAGGGGACTAGCGGGAGGCGAGCAGTACTTC.

The chain couples TRBV6-6 to TRBJ2-2; D is possibly TRBD1 (6 bases). The CDR3 is made up of 15 amino acids. Germline lookup yields CDR1 MNHNY and CDR2 SVGAGI (reference sequence). The V and J ends lost 6 bases and 6 bases respectively, with 17 bases between them. CDR3 protein: CASRADPRGPGELFF. DNA for the CDR3: TGTGCCAGCAGGGCCGACCCCAGGGGTCCCGGGGAGCTGTTTTTT.

This clonotype was detected a few times. The rearrangement uses TRBV10-1 and TRBJ2-1; D call uncertain. With 6 bases removed from V and 2 bases from J, the gap between germline ends came to 8 bases. Germline CDR1 and CDR2: WNHNN and SYGVQD (reference sequence). This CDR3 region has 13 residues. Written as DNA, the CDR3 is TGCGCCAGCAGGGCGGAAGCCTACAATGAGCAGTTCTTC. It is translated as CASRAEAYNEQFF.

About this clonotype: One junction end disagrees with the germline gene, perhaps due to a read error. This chain joins TRBV29-1 and TRBJ2-2, with D possibly matching TRBD2 (5 bases). The germline CDR1 and CDR2 sequences are SQVTM and ANQGSEA. The CDR3 is made up of 14 amino acids. The CDR3 is CSVGSRTNTGELFF. CDR3 sequence (DNA): TGCAGCGTTGGGTCCCGGACGAACACCGGGGAGTTGTTTTTT.

The rearrangement links TRBV20-1 to TRBJ1-5, with D uncertain. The CDR3 totals 14 residues. The germline gives CDR1 DFQATT, CDR2 SNEGSKA (reference sequence). V gave up 3 bases and J gave up 1 base, with 10 bases separating them. In DNA form, the CDR3 reads TGCAGTGCTAGTATCGGGAGCAGCAATCAGCCCCAGCATTTT. Protein sequence: CSASIGSSNQPQHF.

The chain carries TRBV20-1 and TRBJ2-7; D tentatively reads TRBD1 or TRBD2 (6 bases each). Per germline, CDR1 DFQATT and CDR2 SNEGSKA (reference sequence). V dropped 2 bases and J dropped 2 bases, with 13 bases sitting between them. This CDR3 is built from 14 residues. CDR3 in amino acids: CSARRGAKAYEQYF. The DNA of the CDR3 is TGCAGTGCTAGAAGGGGGGCTAAAGCCTACGAGCAGTACTTC.

The table lists this clonotype with many counts. V is TRBV12-3 or TRBV12-4 and J is TRBJ2-6; TRBD1 matches 9 bases. CDR3 length: 15 residues. Trimming cost V 6 bases and J 3 bases; bases outside gene matches: 3. The CDR3 DNA reads as TGTGCCAGCAGGGGACAGGGATATGGGGCCAACGTCCTGACTTTC. It translates to CASRGQGYGANVLTF.

The V call is TRBV20-1, the J call TRBJ1-1; D perhaps matches TRBD1 (5 bases). Germline lookup yields CDR1 DFQATT and CDR2 SNEGSKA (reference sequence). There are 14 residues in the CDR3. V was cut by 0 bases and J by 7 bases, with 15 bases left in between. The CDR3 region is CSARELAGKDEAFF. The CDR3 nucleotides read TGCAGTGCTAGAGAATTGGCAGGGAAGGATGAAGCTTTCTTT.

A note on this clonotype: A read error may be the cause here, since a much bigger clone is one base away. This chain uses TRBV9 with TRBJ2-5; TRBD1 might be the D (5 bases). In germline, CDR1 is SGDLS, CDR2 YYNGEE. The CDR3 consists of 15 residues. The CDR3 loop reads CASSVQGSYQGTQYF. DNA for the CDR3: TGTGCCAGCAGCGTCCAGGGATCGTACCAAGGGACCCAGTACTTC.

CDR3 sequence (DNA): TGTGCCAGCAGCGTAGAGGCCCAAGCTCGGGGCTACACCTTC. This sequence encodes CASSVEAQARGYTF. This rearrangement joins TRBV9 to TRBJ1-2, with no clear D. CDR1 SGDLS and CDR2 YYNGEE come from the germline V gene. The CDR3 is 14 amino acids. The V end was cut by 0 bases, the J end by 8 bases, with 14 bases between.

This chain connects TRBV5-1 to TRBJ1-1; D is unresolved. The CDR3 spans 15 residues. V was trimmed by 0 bases and J by 4 bases, leaving 13 bases between them. CDR1 and CDR2 (germline): SGHRS, YFSETQ. The CDR3 region is CASSLASGSGTEAFF. In DNA, the CDR3 is TGCGCCAGCAGCTTGGCCTCGGGGTCTGGCACTGAAGCTTTCTTT. The whole variable domain, remainder taken from reference TRBV5-1 and TRBJ1-1, is KAGVTQTPRYLIKTRGQQVTLSCSPISGHRSVSWYQQTPGQGLQFLFEYFSETQRNKGNFPGRFSGRQFSNSRSEMNVSTLELGDSALYLCASSLASGSGTEAFFGQGTRLTVV.

With respect to this clonotype: One end of the junction is discordant with germline, which a read error may explain. CDR3 protein: CSAPGTSSYNERFF. Written as DNA, the CDR3 is TGCAGTGCCCCCGGCACTAGCTCCTACAATGAGCGGTTCTTC. The chain uses TRBV20-1 and TRBJ2-1; tentatively, D is TRBD2 (6 bases). Germline lookup yields CDR1 DFQATT and CDR2 SNEGSKA (reference sequence). The CDR3 runs to 14 residues.

The genes are TRBV14 and TRBJ2-1, with 8 bases lining up with TRBD2. With the DNA end fitting TRBJ2-7 better, the J assignment may be wrong. CDR3 length equals 15 residues. The germline V gene encodes CDR1 SGHDN and CDR2 FVKESK. CDR3 bases: TGTGCCAGCAGGTCTACTAGCGGCTCCTACAATGAGCAGTACTTC. Amino acid sequence: CASRSTSGSYNEQYF.

This clonotype has more than one count but fewer than ten. This chain links TRBV12-3 or TRBV12-4 with TRBJ2-7, with 8 positions matching TRBD2. The J segment lost 2 bases and the V segment lost 4 bases, leaving 16 bases of the junction unmatched. This CDR3 contains 18 residues. In DNA, the CDR3 is TGTGCCAGCAGTTCGACCTTACAACCGACTAGCGCCCCCTACGAGCAGTACTTC. It encodes CASSSTLQPTSAPYEQYF.

J is TRBJ1-1 and V is TRBV6-2 or TRBV6-3; D is uncertain. Germline values: CDR1 MNHEY, CDR2 SVGEGT. V was trimmed by 11 bases and J by 4 bases, leaving 17 bases between them. This CDR3 region has 13 residues. The DNA of the CDR3 is TGTGCCGTCCGGGCCGTTGGGAGCACTGAAGCTTTCTTT. Translated: CAVRAVGSTEAFF.

A few counts support this clonotype. CDR3 DNA sequence: TGCGCCAGCAGCTGGGGGACAGGGGTGAACACTGAAGCTTTCTTT. Translating it yields CASSWGTGVNTEAFF. V is TRBV5-1 and J is TRBJ1-1; 10 bases fit TRBD1. Germline values: CDR1 SGHRS, CDR2 YFSETQ. The CDR3 has 15 residues. V shed 3 bases and J 0 bases; nucleotides not matched to a gene: 2.

The chain has TRBV30 and TRBJ1-6; 7 bases map to TRBD1. J lost 10 bases, V lost 6 bases, and 9 bases had no gene match. Germline-derived CDR1 and CDR2 are GTSNPN and SVGIG (reference sequence). This CDR3 has 13 amino acids. In DNA, the CDR3 is TGTGCCTGCACAGGGGCGGCTGGGTCACCCCTCCACTTT. It yields the protein CACTGAAGSPLHF.

This clonotype was seen a few times. The chain has TRBV5-1 and TRBJ2-1; tentative D call: TRBD2 (5 bases). Germline V gene data show CDR1 as SGHRS and CDR2 as YFSETQ. Trimming took 1 base from V and 6 from J, leaving 11 bases between them. The CDR3 is 14 amino acids. The CDR3 protein is CASSLSGNVNEQFF. CDR3 bases: TGCGCCAGCAGCTTGAGCGGCAATGTCAATGAGCAGTTCTTC.

The rearrangement joins TRBV29-1 to TRBJ2-2; D is possibly TRBD1 (6 bases). V lost 5 bases and J 4 bases, leaving 17 bases between the germline ends. CDR3 length: 15 residues. From germline, CDR1 is SQVTM and CDR2 ANQGSEA. The CDR3 bases are TGCAGCGTTCAGACCGTACAGGGTGGCACCGGGGAGCTGTTTTTT. Translated: CSVQTVQGGTGELFF.

The V and J genes are TRBV3-1 and TRBJ1-1; perhaps TRBD1 as D (5 bases). V dropped 7 bases and J dropped 6 bases, with 15 bases sitting between them. The CDR3 loop spans 13 amino acids. Germline CDR1 is LGHDT and CDR2 is YNNKEL (reference sequence). Here the CDR3 reads CASKRAGSAEAFF. In DNA, the CDR3 is TGTGCCAGCAAACGGGCAGGGAGCGCTGAAGCTTTCTTT.

This clonotype turned up a few times. This sequence joins TRBV5-6 and TRBJ2-1, with 8 bases matching TRBD2. Germline V CDR1 and CDR2: SGHDT, YYEEEE. V trimming: 1 base; J trimming: 0 bases; junction bases outside the gene matches: 6. The CDR3 totals 17 residues. The CDR3 DNA sequence: TGTGCCAGCAGCTTGACTAGCGGATCCAGCTCCTACAATGAGCAGTTCTTC. Translation gives CASSLTSGSSSYNEQFF. The entire variable domain, with the rest obtained from reference TRBV5-6 and TRBJ2-1, is as follows: DAGVTQSPTHLIKTRGQQVTLRCSPKSGHDTVSWYQQALGQGPQFIFQYYEEEERQRGNFPDRFSGHQFPNYSSELNVNALLLGDSALYLCASSLTSGSSSYNEQFFGPGTRLTVL.

The chain links TRBV28 to TRBJ2-7, with TRBD1 as a possible D gene (6 bases). Per the germline V gene, CDR1 is MDHEN and CDR2 is SYDVKM. This CDR3 spans 14 amino acids. V was pared by 4 bases and J by 2 bases, with 12 bases between. The CDR3, as DNA: TGTGCCAGCAGTTCCCCAGGGGATCCCTACGAGCAGTACTTC. Its translation: CASSSPGDPYEQYF.

This clonotype was counted a few times. The chain recombines TRBV27 with TRBJ2-7; the match to TRBD1 covers 8 bases. V lost 6 bases, J lost 4 bases, and 11 bases stayed unmatched. The germline gives CDR1 MNHEY, CDR2 SMNVEV (reference sequence). The CDR3 length is 15 residues. The CDR3 here is CASRSQGAIVYEQYF. Written as DNA, the CDR3 is TGTGCCAGCAGGTCCCAGGGGGCGATTGTATACGAGCAGTACTTC.

This clonotype showed up just a few times. The V and J genes are TRBV27 and TRBJ2-5; 7 bases fit TRBD2. The CDR3 is made up of 15 amino acids. With 3 bases clipped from V and 4 bases from J, the junction kept 8 bases outside the gene matches. Germline V CDR1 and CDR2: MNHEY, SMNVEV (reference sequence). The CDR3 region has the DNA TGTGCCAGCAGTTTCTCCGGGACTAAAGGAGAGACCCAGTACTTC. As protein: CASSFSGTKGETQYF.